This T cell receptor beta chain was profiled in a study of blood T cell repertoires in COVID-19. Using immunoSEQ multiplex PCR, the repertoire was profiled, and TCRdb retains in-frame clones only, with some absent. Found here are roughly 230,000 clones, roughly 91% of them singletons; the top ten hold around 3.7%. Germline V lookup: CDR1 GTSNPN, CDR2 SVGIG (reference sequence). The CDR3 covers 14 residues. The J segment lost 2 bases and the V segment lost 4 bases, leaving 3 bases of the junction unmatched. The sample was PBMCs or T cells enriched from blood (not recorded which). The rearrangement joins TRBV30 to TRBJ1-5; 9 positions agree with TRBD1. This receptor was taken from a woman aged 25-40 years with acute COVID-19. In DNA form, the CDR3 reads TGTGCCTGGACAAGACAGGGGGGCAATCAGCCCCAGCATTTT. Amino acid sequence: CAWTRQGGNQPQHF.